The 18 T cell receptor beta chains reported below all come from one sample, sequenced in a study of cytomegalovirus exposure and HLA in healthy donors. Researchers ran the PCR with 60 Vbeta and 13 Jbeta primers. The data were produced by immunoSEQ multiplex PCR, yet TCRdb's version contains in-frame clones alone and is incomplete. The table includes 180,000 or so clones, 79% detected once. Material for sequencing was PBMCs. The receptors were gathered from a woman aged 50 to 65 in good health and CMV-seronegative.

The sample holds a few counts of this clone. This chain links TRBV7-6 with TRBJ2-3; D unresolved. CDR1 SGHVS and CDR2 FNYEAQ come from the germline V gene. The V end was cut by 1 base, the J end by 2 bases, with 4 bases between. This CDR3 region has 13 residues. This CDR3 is CASSLDNTDTQYF. In DNA, the CDR3 is TGTGCCAGCAGCTTAGACAACACAGATACGCAGTATTTT.

The genes are TRBV5-6 and TRBJ2-5, with D hard to call. This CDR3 region has 13 residues. Germline CDR1 SGHDT, CDR2 YYEEEE. V was trimmed by 0 bases and J by 2 bases, leaving 5 bases between them. The CDR3 loop reads CASSLEQQETQYF. CDR3 coding DNA: TGTGCCAGCAGCTTGGAACAGCAAGAGACCCAGTACTTC. Complete variable domain (other parts from reference TRBV5-6 and TRBJ2-5): DAGVTQSPTHLIKTRGQQVTLRCSPKSGHDTVSWYQQALGQGPQFIFQYYEEEERQRGNFPDRFSGHQFPNYSSELNVNALLLGDSALYLCASSLEQQETQYFGPGTRLLVL.

The chain carries TRBV6-4 and TRBJ2-1; 12 bases align to TRBD2. CDR1 MRHNA and CDR2 SNTAGT come from the germline V gene. V lost 0 bases to trimming and J lost 6 bases; unmatched junction nucleotides: 0. The CDR3 consists of 15 residues. Here the CDR3 reads CASSDSTSGSNEQFF. The CDR3 DNA sequence: TGTGCCAGCAGTGACTCGACTAGCGGGAGCAATGAGCAGTTCTTC.

This clone was seen a handful of times. The chain is built from TRBV28 and TRBJ1-2, with no clear D. The CDR3 has 14 residues. V was shortened by 7 bases and J by 0 bases, with 12 bases between the two germline ends. The germline V gene has CDR1 MDHEN and CDR2 SYDVKM. CDR3 nucleotides: TGTGCCAGCATCGGTTGGTTATCTAACTATGGCTACACCTTC. Protein: CASIGWLSNYGYTF.

CDR3 bases: TGTGCCAGCAGCCAGATTATAGCGTCCCCAAACACCATATATTTT. It encodes CASSQIIASPNTIYF. The chain employs TRBV28 and TRBJ1-3; D not resolved. Germline CDR1 and CDR2: MDHEN and SYDVKM. V dropped 6 bases and J dropped 6 bases, with 18 bases sitting between them. The CDR3 runs to 15 residues.

This sequence joins TRBV21-1 and TRBJ2-7; the table's D call of TRBD2 was not tested on the DNA. TRBV21-1 is tagged as a pseudogene. The CDR3 is 18 residues long. Here the CDR3 DNA reads TGTGCCAGCAGCAAAGTACCCCCGGATACTAATCCGCCCTACGAGCAGTACTTC. Protein sequence: CASSKVPPDTNPPYEQYF.

The V gene is TRBV7-2, the J gene TRBJ2-4; D is unclear. V dropped 5 bases and J dropped 8 bases, with 10 bases sitting between them. The CDR3 extends over 12 amino acids. CDR1 and CDR2 from the germline V gene are SGHTA and FQGNSA. This CDR3 is CASSALGDIQYF. The CDR3, as DNA: TGTGCCAGCAGCGCCCTGGGCGACATTCAGTACTTC.

J is TRBJ2-7 and V is TRBV6-6, with D tentatively TRBD1 (6 bases). Trimming shortened V by 2 bases and J by 2 bases, and 10 bases separated the two germline ends. The germline CDR1 and CDR2 sequences are MNHNY and SVGAGI (reference sequence). The CDR3 has 14 residues. CDR3 residues: CASSYDRTTYEQYF. Here the CDR3 DNA reads TGTGCCAGCAGTTACGACAGGACCACCTACGAGCAGTACTTC.

V is TRBV7-9 and J is TRBJ1-1, with a weak D call TRBD1 (5 bases). Trimming took 11 bases from V and 2 from J, leaving 15 bases between them. Germline assignment: CDR1 SEHNR and CDR2 FQNEAQ (reference sequence). The CDR3 extends over 13 amino acids. CDR3 DNA: TGTGCCGGGGGGGGGTCGGCCAACACTGAAGCTTTCTTT. Translating it yields CAGGGSANTEAFF.

The genes are TRBV5-1 and TRBJ1-1; tentatively, D is TRBD1 (5 bases). Trimming left V 6 bases short and J 0 bases short, with 12 bases between. CDR1 and CDR2 from the germline V gene are SGHRS and YFSETQ. The CDR3 runs 14 residues. The DNA of the CDR3 is TGCGCCAGCACCGCAGGGAACATGAACACTGAAGCTTTCTTT. Amino acid sequence: CASTAGNMNTEAFF.

V gene TRBV9 combines with J gene TRBJ1-1, with 8 bases matching TRBD1. V trimming: 5 bases; J trimming: 6 bases; junction bases outside the gene matches: 9. CDR3 length equals 14 residues. Per the germline V gene, CDR1 is SGDLS and CDR2 is YYNGEE. CDR3: CASSPTGGGAEAFF. The CDR3 DNA reads TGTGCCAGCAGTCCCACAGGGGGGGGCGCTGAAGCTTTCTTT. Full variable domain (remainder filled in from reference TRBV9 and TRBJ1-1): DSGVTQTPKHLITATGQRVTLRCSPRSGDLSVYWYQQSLDQGLQFLIQYYNGEERAKGNILERFSAQQFPDLHSELNLSSLELGDSALYFCASSPTGGGAEAFFGQGTRLTVV.

The chain uses TRBV7-8 and TRBJ2-5, with a weak D call TRBD2 (6 bases). V shed 6 bases and J shed 5 bases, with 7 bases lying between them. This CDR3 is 11 amino acids long. The germline V gene encodes CDR1 SGHVS and CDR2 FQNEAQ. The CDR3, as DNA: TGTGCCAGCAGTCGGGGGGAGACCCAGTACTTC. It encodes CASSRGETQYF.

This clone appeared once. The V gene is TRBV7-6, the J gene TRBJ2-7; 7 nucleotides agree with TRBD1. CDR3 length equals 15 residues. Germline V gene data show CDR1 as SGHVS and CDR2 as FNYEAQ. V dropped 8 bases and J dropped 0; count of bases not matched to a gene: 10. CDR3: CASEMGQSGSYEQYF. CDR3 DNA: TGTGCCAGCGAGATGGGACAGTCCGGCTCCTACGAGCAGTACTTC.

The chain employs TRBV9 and TRBJ2-6, with 7 bases aligning to TRBD2. The V gene end was trimmed by 0 bases and the J gene end by 13 bases; junction bases not matched to a gene: 4. This CDR3 comprises 13 residues. Germline CDR1 SGDLS, CDR2 YYNGEE. DNA of the CDR3: TGTGCCAGCAGCGTAGTTGGGGAGGGGGTCCTGACTTTC. It specifies CASSVVGEGVLTF. Looking up the rest from reference TRBV9 and TRBJ2-6 gives the full variable domain: DSGVTQTPKHLITATGQRVTLRCSPRSGDLSVYWYQQSLDQGLQFLIQYYNGEERAKGNILERFSAQQFPDLHSELNLSSLELGDSALYFCASSVVGEGVLTFGAGSRLTVL.

The chain couples TRBV6-1 to TRBJ1-1; the D is unclear. CDR3 length: 12 amino acids. Germline loops: CDR1 MNHNS, CDR2 SASEGT. V shed 2 bases and J shed 5 bases, with 6 bases lying between them. CDR3 nucleotide sequence: TGTGCCAGCAGTGAATCAAAAACTGAAGCTTTCTTT. Translated: CASSESKTEAFF.

The chain joins TRBV18 to TRBJ1-3, with a weak D call TRBD1 (5 bases). Germline V gives CDR1 KGHSH, CDR2 LQKENI. The CDR3 is 15 amino acids. V lost 4 bases, J lost 4 bases, and 14 bases lay in between. The CDR3 coding sequence is TGTGCCAGCTCACTCAGGGAACGGCGGGGAAACACCATATATTTT. It codes for CASSLRERRGNTIYF.

A single count supports this clone. The V call is TRBV6-5, the J call TRBJ1-2; D may be TRBD1 (6 bases). The CDR3 sequence is 11 residues long. Trimming cost V 7 bases and J 7 bases, with 10 bases left between them. Germline CDR1 is MNHEY and CDR2 is SVGAGI. The CDR3 reads CASTGATGYTF. The CDR3 DNA follows: TGTGCCAGCACAGGGGCCACTGGCTACACCTTC.

The chain employs TRBV6-5 and TRBJ1-1; D may be TRBD1 (6 bases). V shed 5 bases and J shed 3 bases, with 7 bases lying between them. The germline CDR1 and CDR2 sequences are MNHEY and SVGAGI. The CDR3 consists of 12 residues. The DNA for the CDR3 is TGTGCCAGCAGTGGACAGTACACTGAAGCTTTCTTT. It encodes CASSGQYTEAFF.